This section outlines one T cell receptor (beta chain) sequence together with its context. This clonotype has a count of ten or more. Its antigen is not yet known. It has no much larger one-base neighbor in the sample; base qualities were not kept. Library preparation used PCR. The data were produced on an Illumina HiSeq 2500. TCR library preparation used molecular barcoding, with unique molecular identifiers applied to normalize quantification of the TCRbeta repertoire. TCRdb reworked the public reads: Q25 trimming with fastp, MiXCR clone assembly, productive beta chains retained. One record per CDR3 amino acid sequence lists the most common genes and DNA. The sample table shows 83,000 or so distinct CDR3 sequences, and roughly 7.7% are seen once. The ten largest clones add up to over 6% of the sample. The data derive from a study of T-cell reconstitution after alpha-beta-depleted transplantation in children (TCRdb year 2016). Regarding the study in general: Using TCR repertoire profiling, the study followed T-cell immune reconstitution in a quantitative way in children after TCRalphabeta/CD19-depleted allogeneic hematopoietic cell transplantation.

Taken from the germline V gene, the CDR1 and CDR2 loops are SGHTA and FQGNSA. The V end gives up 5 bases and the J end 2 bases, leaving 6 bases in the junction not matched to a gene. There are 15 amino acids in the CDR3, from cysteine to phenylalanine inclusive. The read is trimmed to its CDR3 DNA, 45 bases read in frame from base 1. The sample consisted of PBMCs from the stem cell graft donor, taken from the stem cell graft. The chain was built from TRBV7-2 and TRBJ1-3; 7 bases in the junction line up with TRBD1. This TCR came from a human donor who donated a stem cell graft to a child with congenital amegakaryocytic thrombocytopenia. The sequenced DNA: TGTGCCAGCAGCGAACAGGGGTATGCTGGAAACACCATATATTTT. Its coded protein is CASSEQGYAGNTIYF.